The source of this T cell receptor (beta chain) is a study of regulatory T cells in long-lasting Graves disease. Library construction for TCR beta used iRepertoire HTBI primers and Arm-PCR of CDR3 regions. TCRdb called the multiplex PCR reads again in MiXCR, with one record for every CDR3 protein. The data contain 400,000 to 600,000 distinct CDR3 sequences, 20% to 25% of them singletons. This CDR3 region has 22 residues. With 5 bases clipped from V and 1 base from J, the junction kept 18 bases outside the gene matches. Per germline, CDR1 SEHNR and CDR2 FQNEAQ (reference sequence). The time point: persistent/refractory GD, antithyroid drugs over 5 years with positive TRAb. Following extraction of RNA from PBMCs, that RNA was used to make the TCR library.

The J gene is TRBJ2-2, the V gene TRBV7-9, with 14 bases fitting TRBD2. Sequenced here: peripheral blood mononuclear cells (PBMCs), sampled when the disease was refractory, from a patient treated with antithyroid drugs. This sequence originates from a female donor with Graves disease. CDR3 DNA sequence: TGTGCCAGCAGCGTCGCCCCTCACTGGACTAGCGGGGGGTACCTGAACACCGGGGAGCTGTTTTTT. Its translation is CASSVAPHWTSGGYLNTGELFF.